This TCR beta chain is from a study of blood T cell repertoires in COVID-19. Turning to the study itself: COVID-19 samples from acute and convalescent phases originated in the United States, Italy and Spain. Sources were T cells, B-cell-depleted T cells, or PBMCs; the material itself was cDNA or gDNA.

The CDR3 loop spans 16 amino acids. Germline V CDR1 and CDR2: WSHSY, SAAADI. V was clipped by 0 bases and J by 5 bases; unmatched bases: 7. As handled by the study authors: Cell counts per sample came from amplifying reference gene primers. Method: immunoSEQ multiplex PCR; TCRdb's copy keeps in-frame clones and lacks some. The D gene and trimming were derived from the DNA, and the V and J assignments and clone size from that table. Counted here are 75,000 to 100,000 clones, roughly 80% occurring once; the ten biggest clones make up around 4.5%. The receptor was derived from a man aged 60-69 years with acute or convalescent COVID-19. The sample taken for sequencing was peripheral blood. The chain links TRBV10-2 to TRBJ2-7; TRBD1 matches at 10 bases. CDR3 nucleotide sequence: TGCGCCAGCAGTGAGTCCCGGGACAGGGGACGAAACGAGCAGTACTTC. Its protein product is CASSESRDRGRNEQYF.